The 15 T cell receptor beta chains listed next were all sequenced from one sample in a study of identical twins. TCRdb reprocessed the 5' RACE reads via MiXCR and lists one record per CDR3 protein. Altogether over 200,000 distinct CDR3 sequences are present, roughly a tenth being singletons, with the ten largest covering approximately 11%. The source material was memory T cells sorted from blood. These receptors were taken from a man over 45 in good health.

The chain combines TRBV25-1 with TRBJ1-4, with D unclear. With 6 bases removed from V and 6 bases from J, the gap between germline ends came to 11 bases. Germline loops: CDR1 MGHDK, CDR2 SYGVNS. This CDR3 contains 13 residues. The CDR3 sequence is CASRDLGDEKLFF. CDR3 coding DNA: TGTGCCAGCAGGGACCTTGGGGATGAAAAACTGTTTTTT.

V gene TRBV27 combines with J gene TRBJ1-2; D might be TRBD1 (5 bases). Germline assignment: CDR1 MNHEY and CDR2 SMNVEV (reference sequence). The CDR3 runs 15 residues. V dropped 5 bases and J dropped 5 bases, with 18 bases sitting between them. The CDR3 DNA reads TGTGCCAGCAGTCCGCTCACCGACAGCAATTATGGCTACACCTTC. Its translation: CASSPLTDSNYGYTF.

In this sample, this clonotype turned up a few times. The chain employs TRBV4-3 and TRBJ1-1, with D hard to call. Germline V gene lookup returns CDR1 LGHNA and CDR2 YSLEER. The CDR3 contains 17 residues. The V end was cut by 0 bases, the J end by 3 bases, with 17 bases between. This CDR3 reads CASSQEARIGGYTEAFF. CDR3 in DNA: TGCGCCAGCAGCCAAGAGGCGAGGATCGGAGGGTACACTGAAGCTTTCTTT.

This clonotype was recorded a few times. The rearrangement uses TRBV3-1 and TRBJ1-5, with 7 bases matching TRBD1. With 4 bases clipped from V and 6 bases from J, the junction kept 15 bases outside the gene matches. This CDR3 has 17 amino acids. Germline V CDR1 and CDR2: LGHDT, YNNKEL (reference sequence). The CDR3 reads CASSRDPKGGAGQPQHF. CDR3 in DNA: TGTGCCAGCAGCCGTGATCCGAAAGGGGGCGCGGGTCAGCCCCAGCATTTT.

On this clonotype itself: Lacking the conserved final phenylalanine or tryptophan, this CDR3 likely reflects a read error. The DNA is left out, because the CDR3 cannot be placed on it with certainty; the CDR3 is given as TCRdb lists it. This chain links TRBV29-1 with TRBJ1-2. The CDR3 length equals 13 residues, ends included. Germline-derived CDR1 and CDR2 are SQVTM and ANQGSEA. The CDR3 loop is CSVGGGAGYGYPS.

This clonotype was counted ten times or more. The rearrangement uses TRBV4-1 and TRBJ2-7; TRBD2 might be the D (5 bases). Trimming stripped 0 bases from V and 11 bases from J, with 14 bases between. Germline-derived CDR1 and CDR2 are MGHRA and YSYEKL. The CDR3 runs to 13 residues. CDR3: CASSQDRGVDEYF. The CDR3 nucleotides read TGCGCCAGCAGCCAAGATCGGGGAGTCGACGAGTACTTC.

This clonotype showed up many times. J is TRBJ2-5 and V is TRBV29-1, with 9 bases aligning to TRBD2. The CDR3 contains 15 residues. The germline CDR1 and CDR2 sequences are SQVTM and ANQGSEA. V lost 7 bases to trimming and J lost 0 bases; unmatched junction nucleotides: 9. This CDR3 reads CSAIPASGDQETQYF. CDR3 coding DNA: TGCAGCGCCATCCCAGCTAGCGGGGACCAAGAGACCCAGTACTTC.

The CDR3 loop is CASTRTGFLLEQYF. CDR3 in DNA: TGTGCCAGCACCAGGACAGGGTTTCTCCTCGAGCAGTACTTC. The rearrangement links TRBV12-3 or TRBV12-4 to TRBJ2-7; 8 nucleotides line up with TRBD1. The CDR3 consists of 14 residues. J was trimmed by 6 bases and V by 7 bases; bases with no gene match: 11.

This clonotype was picked up a small number of times. The chain links TRBV27 to TRBJ2-7; TRBD2 matches at 7 bases. The CDR3 is 14 amino acids. CDR1 and CDR2 from the germline V gene are MNHEY and SMNVEV (reference sequence). With V trimmed by 5 bases and J by 2 bases, 6 bases remained unmatched. The CDR3 DNA is TGTGCCAGCAGTCTAAGACGGGGGGCCTACGAGCAGTACTTC. Its translation is CASSLRRGAYEQYF.

At least ten counts were recorded for this clonotype. The chain carries TRBV7-9 and TRBJ2-1; D gene unclear. Germline CDR1 SEHNR, CDR2 FQNEAQ (reference sequence). The ends were cut back, 5 bases at V and 9 bases at J, with 11 bases in the middle. This CDR3 comprises 12 residues. CDR3 coding DNA: TGTGCCAGCAGCCTGATGGTAGCTGAGCAGTTCTTC. Translated, it gives CASSLMVAEQFF.

This clonotype was counted only a few times. Here the CDR3 reads CASSSGTSVNNEQFF. Written as DNA, the CDR3 is TGCGCCAGCAGCTCCGGGACTAGCGTAAACAATGAGCAGTTCTTC. The chain links TRBV5-1 to TRBJ2-1, with 10 nucleotides matching TRBD2. Unmatched junction bases numbered 5, after V lost 3 bases and J lost 5 bases. This CDR3 comprises 15 residues. Germline loops: CDR1 SGHRS, CDR2 YFSETQ.

CDR3 in DNA: TGCAGTGCCAGACTAGCGGGGGGGCAATACAATGAGCAGTTCTTC. Its translation: CSARLAGGQYNEQFF. The V call is TRBV20-1, the J call TRBJ2-1; 14 bases are shared with TRBD2. Trimming at V came to 6 bases and at J to 4 bases, leaving 5 bases not matched to a gene. This CDR3 has 15 amino acids. Germline V gene sequence: CDR1 DFQATT, CDR2 SNEGSKA (reference sequence).

The genes are TRBV7-2 and TRBJ2-6; no clear D gene. Germline CDR1 and CDR2: SGHTA and FQGNSA. The CDR3 spans 16 residues. The V gene lost 0 bases and the J gene lost 0 bases, with 6 bases spanning the gap. CDR3 residues: CASSLASPSGANVLTF. The CDR3 DNA sequence: TGTGCCAGCAGCTTAGCCAGTCCCTCTGGGGCCAACGTCCTGACTTTC. Filled out from reference TRBV7-2 and TRBJ2-6, the complete variable domain reads GAGVSQSPSNKVTEKGKDVELRCDPISGHTALYWYRQSLGQGLEFLIYFQGNSAPDKSGLPSDRFSAERTGGSVSTLTIQRTQQEDSAVYLCASSLASPSGANVLTFGAGSRLTVL.

The chain couples TRBV4-2 to TRBJ2-3; D possibly corresponds to TRBD1 (5 bases). The CDR3 loop spans 14 amino acids. Deletions cut 0 bases from V and 6 bases from J, with 10 bases between. Germline V gene lookup returns CDR1 LGHNA and CDR2 YNFKEQ. CDR3 coding DNA: TGTGCCAGCAGCCAAGATAGGGGCTCGGATACGCAGTATTTT. Its protein is CASSQDRGSDTQYF.

This clonotype was detected ten times or more. The genes are TRBV29-1 and TRBJ2-1, with 9 bases aligning to TRBD2. Germline V CDR1 and CDR2: SQVTM, ANQGSEA. V lost 3 bases, J lost 1 base, and 10 bases stayed unmatched. The CDR3 runs 17 residues. CDR3 protein: CSVETPPRGGSYNEQFF. The CDR3 nucleotides are TGCAGCGTTGAGACCCCACCGCGGGGGGGGTCCTACAATGAGCAGTTCTTC.